The 27 T cell receptor beta chains below come from one sample, sequenced in a study of immune heterogeneity within non-small cell lung tumors. Multiplex PCR (32 V and 13 J primers) was used to amplify the TCR beta CDR3. TCRdb reanalysed the multiplex PCR reads using MiXCR and keeps one entry per CDR3 protein. The sample shows 20,000 to 25,000 distinct CDR3 sequences, 28% of them seen only once. Samples each supplied 600 ng of bulk tumor genomic DNA as template. The authors collected several far-apart biopsies from each primary tumor during surgery. Newly diagnosed with untreated non-small cell lung cancer, the patients underwent curative surgery. The specimen was lung tumor tissue. These receptors were collected from a man aged 40-49 years with non-small cell lung cancer.

As for this clonotype: A much larger clonotype is one base distant, so this may be a read error. Without the conserved terminal phenylalanine or tryptophan, this CDR3 likely stems from a read error. CDR3 amino acids: CAWSVIRANEQFL. In DNA, the CDR3 is TGTGCCTGGAGTGTAATAAGGGCTAATGAGCAGTTCCTC. The chain recombines TRBV30 with TRBJ2-1; D gene ambiguous. The CDR3 contains 13 residues. V was shortened by 0 bases and J by 7 bases, with 10 bases between the two germline ends. Germline V gene lookup returns CDR1 GTSNPN and CDR2 SVGIG (reference sequence).

The chain has TRBV20-1 and TRBJ1-2; D is possibly TRBD1 (6 bases). V was clipped by 6 bases and J by 1 base, with 15 bases between them. The germline CDR1 and CDR2 sequences are DFQATT and SNEGSKA (reference sequence). The CDR3 sequence is 14 residues long. CDR3 sequence reads: CSAPEGGNNYGYTF. The CDR3 nucleotides read TGCAGTGCACCCGAGGGGGGTAATAACTATGGCTACACCTTC.

The chain combines TRBV20-1 with TRBJ1-2; D unresolved. The CDR3 is 14 residues long. V dropped 0 bases and J dropped 8 bases, with 16 bases sitting between them. The germline V gene encodes CDR1 DFQATT and CDR2 SNEGSKA (reference sequence). This chain's CDR3 is CSARDPIAFRGYTF. Here the CDR3 DNA reads TGCAGTGCTAGAGATCCCATCGCTTTCCGGGGCTACACCTTC.

This clonotype was seen more than once but under ten times. The V call is TRBV7-8, the J call TRBJ2-5; 15 nucleotides align to TRBD2. The germline V gene has CDR1 SGHVS and CDR2 FQNEAQ. J was trimmed by 5 bases and V by 4 bases; bases with no gene match: 8. CDR3 length equals 17 residues. The CDR3 region is CASSYGLAGGPGETQYF. CDR3 nucleotide sequence: TGTGCCAGCAGCTACGGACTAGCGGGAGGGCCGGGGGAGACCCAGTACTTC.

V gene TRBV11-3 combines with J gene TRBJ2-2; D possibly corresponds to TRBD2 (6 bases). The CDR3 extends over 14 amino acids. Trimming cost V 1 base and J 7 bases, with 10 bases left between them. Per germline, CDR1 SGHNT and CDR2 YENEEA. The CDR3 coding sequence is TGTGCCAGCAGCTTAGCCGGGGGTGGCGGGGAGCTGTTTTTT. Translating it yields CASSLAGGGGELFF.

This clonotype is labeled medium-sized. The CDR3 sequence is CASRASGTGGYEQYF. CDR3 sequence (DNA): TGTGCCAGCAGAGCCTCCGGGACAGGGGGCTACGAGCAGTACTTC. This rearrangement joins TRBV2 to TRBJ2-7; 11 bases agree with TRBD1. V lost 6 bases and J lost 3; bases outside the gene matches: 7. The CDR3 sequence is 15 residues long. In germline, CDR1 is SNHLY, CDR2 FYNNEI. Full variable domain (missing parts from reference TRBV2 and TRBJ2-7): EPEVTQTPSHQVTQMGQEVILRCVPISNHLYFYWYRQILGQKVEFLVSFYNNEISEKSEIFDDQFSVERPDGSNFTLKIRSTKLEDSAMYFCASRASGTGGYEQYFGPGTRLTVT.

By proportion, this clonotype is medium-sized. The V and J genes are TRBV4-1 and TRBJ2-7, with 12 positions matching TRBD2. The J segment lost 3 bases and the V segment lost 6 bases, leaving 6 bases of the junction unmatched. Germline V gives CDR1 MGHRA, CDR2 YSYEKL. The CDR3 runs 15 residues. CDR3 amino acids: CASSRLAGVGYEQYF. The CDR3 DNA sequence: TGCGCCAGCAGTCGACTAGCGGGAGTTGGCTACGAGCAGTACTTC.

The chain carries TRBV5-1 and TRBJ1-2, with D tentatively TRBD1 (6 bases). Trimming removed 4 bases from V and 6 bases from J, with 16 bases in between. Germline CDR1 reads SGHRS; CDR2 reads YFSETQ. This CDR3 comprises 14 residues. The CDR3 spells CASSGGGDGNGYTF. The CDR3 nucleotides read TGCGCCAGCAGCGGAGGGGGAGATGGGAATGGCTACACCTTC.

This clonotype has a count of ten or more. V is TRBV6-1 and J is TRBJ2-7; 9 bases match TRBD2. In germline, CDR1 is MNHNS, CDR2 SASEGT. With 4 bases clipped from V and 3 bases from J, the junction kept 4 bases outside the gene matches. The CDR3 loop spans 14 amino acids. CDR3 nucleotides: TGTGCCAGCAGTGTCGGGACTAGCTACTACGAGCAGTACTTC. Residues: CASSVGTSYYEQYF.

This clonotype came up many times. The V call is TRBV20-1, the J call TRBJ2-3, with TRBD2 identical over 9 bases. Germline V gene data show CDR1 as DFQATT and CDR2 as SNEGSKA (reference sequence). The CDR3 has 14 amino acids. V dropped 3 bases and J dropped 4; count of bases not matched to a gene: 5. The CDR3: CSASTGGRADTQYF. In DNA form, the CDR3 reads TGCAGTGCTAGTACTGGCGGGAGGGCAGATACGCAGTATTTT.

Worth noting for this clonotype: Mismatch with germline at one junction end may stem from a read error. This sequence joins TRBV6-2 or TRBV6-3 and TRBJ2-1, with 8 bases aligning to TRBD1. This CDR3 has 12 amino acids. CDR1 and CDR2 (germline): MNHEY, SVGEGT. CDR3 protein: CVSLDRVSEQFF. The CDR3 DNA reads as TGTGTCAGCCTGGACAGGGTGAGTGAGCAGTTCTTC.

This clonotype was seen ten or more times. The chain has TRBV12-3 or TRBV12-4 and TRBJ2-7; 11 nucleotides match TRBD2. After removal of 4 bases from V and 3 bases from J, the junction contained 8 bases not matched to a gene. The CDR3 is made up of 16 amino acids. For the CDR3, the DNA is TGTGCCAGCAGTTCCCATAGCGGGAGGGCCTTCTACGAGCAGTACTTC. This codes for CASSSHSGRAFYEQYF.

This clonotype has at least ten counts. The rearrangement uses TRBV27 and TRBJ1-1; 7 bases align to TRBD1. From germline, CDR1 is MNHEY and CDR2 SMNVEV (reference sequence). There are 15 residues in the CDR3. V dropped 6 bases and J dropped 3; count of bases not matched to a gene: 10. As DNA, the CDR3 is TGTGCCAGCAGGCTCCTAAGGGGGCAGGACACTGAAGCTTTCTTT. This sequence encodes CASRLLRGQDTEAFF.

V usage is TRBV5-6 and J usage is TRBJ1-2, with 7 bases that match TRBD1. Trimming took 1 base from V and 7 from J; bases not matched to a gene: 10. Germline V gene data show CDR1 as SGHDT and CDR2 as YYEEEE. The CDR3 length is 15 residues. CDR3 sequence reads: CASSLLEGALGGYTF. CDR3 coding DNA: TGTGCCAGCAGCTTGTTGGAGGGGGCGTTGGGTGGCTACACCTTC.

By sample share, this clonotype is medium-sized. At one end the junction does not follow the germline gene, possibly because of a read error. The J gene is TRBJ1-2, the V gene TRBV12-3 or TRBV12-4; D might be TRBD1 (5 bases). The CDR3 is made up of 17 amino acids. CDR3: CASTLPGTSGFRRGYTF. In DNA form, the CDR3 reads TGTGCCAGCACTTTACCCGGAACGTCAGGGTTTCGAAGAGGCTACACCTTC.

This clonotype was recorded a few times. For the CDR3, the DNA is TGCAGCGTTGAAGTTTCCAGGCGTCCAACTCACACTGAAGCTTTCTTT. Translated, it gives CSVEVSRRPTHTEAFF. This rearrangement joins TRBV29-1 to TRBJ1-1; D unresolved. The germline V and J ends were trimmed by 1 base and 3 bases, with 18 bases remaining between them. CDR3 size: 16 residues. Germline CDR1 and CDR2: SQVTM and ANQGSEA.

Sample share makes this clonotype medium-sized. The chain is built from TRBV6-6 and TRBJ1-3; possible D gene TRBD1, 6 bases. V lost 0 bases and J lost 1, with 7 bases in between. CDR3 length: 15 amino acids. CDR1 MNHNY and CDR2 SVGAGI come from the germline V gene (reference sequence). The CDR3 is CASSYSQGSGNTIYF. DNA of the CDR3: TGTGCCAGCAGTTACTCGCAGGGGTCTGGAAACACCATATATTTT.

V and J are TRBV11-3 and TRBJ1-1, with TRBD1 matching 11 bases. The length of the CDR3 is 16 residues. Germline CDR1 is SGHNT and CDR2 is YENEEA. Losses at the gene ends were 5 bases for V and 5 bases for J; bases not matched to a gene: 10. CDR3 nucleotide sequence: TGTGCCAGCAGCCCCACCGGACAGGGGGCAGAGACTGAAGCTTTCTTT. Translation: CASSPTGQGAETEAFF.

J is TRBJ1-2 and V is TRBV6-1; TRBD1 is a possible D gene (6 bases). V was clipped by 7 bases and J by 4 bases, with 13 bases between them. The CDR3 is made up of 13 amino acids. Looked up from germline, CDR1 is MNHNS and CDR2 is SASEGT. CDR3 sequence reads: CASMKDSIYGYTF. CDR3 sequence (DNA): TGTGCCAGCATGAAGGACAGTATCTATGGCTACACCTTC.

The chain recombines TRBV25-1 with TRBJ1-6; TRBD1 agrees at 8 bases. Per the germline V gene, CDR1 is MGHDK and CDR2 is SYGVNS. This CDR3 has 14 amino acids. V shed 4 bases and J 6 bases; nucleotides not matched to a gene: 2. CDR3 nucleotides: TGTGCCAGCAGTGCTACAGGGGGTAATTCACCCCTCCACTTT. It translates to CASSATGGNSPLHF.

With regard to this clonotype: A much larger clone differs by one base, so this may be a read error. The gene calls are TRBV27 and TRBJ1-6; 8 positions agree with TRBD1. The germline gives CDR1 MNHEY, CDR2 SMNVEV (reference sequence). The CDR3 contains 16 residues. CDR3 sequence (DNA): TGTGCCAGCAGTTTAGGTCAGGGGGCGAAGAATTCAGCCCTCCACTTT. Translated: CASSLGQGAKNSALHF.

Within the sample, this clonotype is medium-sized. The rearrangement links TRBV19 to TRBJ1-2; the match to TRBD1 covers 7 bases. J was trimmed by 0 bases and V by 1 base; bases with no gene match: 14. The germline V gene has CDR1 LNHDA and CDR2 SQIVND (reference sequence). The CDR3 loop spans 19 amino acids. In DNA, the CDR3 is TGTGCCAGTAGTATAGGAGTGGGACAGAGAACTGAAACTAACTATGGCTACACCTTC. This sequence encodes CASSIGVGQRTETNYGYTF.

This clonotype counts as medium-sized. The J gene is TRBJ1-5, the V gene TRBV18; tentative D call: TRBD1 (5 bases). V shed 3 bases and J shed 7 bases, with 13 bases lying between them. The germline CDR1 and CDR2 sequences are KGHSH and LQKENI. The CDR3 spans 14 residues. DNA for the CDR3: TGTGCCAGCTCACCTTGGGCAGGGAGACAGCCCCAGCATTTT. This gives the protein CASSPWAGRQPQHF.

The chain's CDR3 is CASSYQAGSGGYTF. The CDR3 bases are TGTGCCAGCAGCTACCAGGCAGGATCGGGCGGCTACACCTTC. The chain has TRBV7-9 and TRBJ1-2; no reliable D call. This CDR3 spans 14 amino acids. Looked up from germline, CDR1 is SEHNR and CDR2 is FQNEAQ (reference sequence). V lost 4 bases, J lost 8 bases, and 17 bases lay in between. Full variable domain (missing parts from reference TRBV7-9 and TRBJ1-2): DTGVSQNPRHKITKRGQNVTFRCDPISEHNRLYWYRQTLGQGPEFLTYFQNEAQLEKSRLLSDRFSAERPKGSFSTLEIQRTEQGDSAMYLCASSYQAGSGGYTFGSGTRLTVV.

This clonotype was picked up one time. The V call is TRBV5-1, the J call TRBJ1-1; the D is unclear. V shed 4 bases and J shed 4 bases, with 23 bases lying between them. Germline V gene lookup returns CDR1 SGHRS and CDR2 YFSETQ. The length of the CDR3 is 17 residues. CDR3 in amino acids: CASSQELLRTPGTEAFF. The CDR3 region has the DNA TGCGCCAGCAGCCAGGAGCTCCTTAGGACGCCGGGCACTGAAGCTTTCTTT.

V is TRBV14 and J is TRBJ1-1, with 9 bases that match TRBD1. With 7 bases clipped from V and 0 bases from J, the junction kept 6 bases outside the gene matches. The CDR3 has 15 amino acids. Germline V gene lookup returns CDR1 SGHDN and CDR2 FVKESK. The CDR3 is CASTPGTGMNTEAFF. CDR3 sequence (DNA): TGTGCCAGCACTCCGGGGACAGGGATGAACACTGAAGCTTTCTTT.

In its sample, this clonotype was seen many times. The V call is TRBV20-1, the J call TRBJ2-7; TRBD1 or TRBD2 may be the D gene (5 bases each). CDR3 size: 15 residues. CDR1 is DFQATT, CDR2 SNEGSKA, per germline (reference sequence). With 0 bases removed from V and 7 bases from J, the gap between germline ends came to 19 bases. Written as DNA, the CDR3 is TGCAGTGCTAGAGAGGGGGTGGGAACCACTTTAGAGCAGTACTTC. This encodes CSAREGVGTTLEQYF.